The 12 T cell receptor beta chains below come from one sample, sequenced in a study of blood T cell repertoires in COVID-19. Generated by immunoSEQ multiplex PCR, the TCRdb table keeps only in-frame clones and is missing some. The table records approximately 210,000 clones, about 88% of them present only once. Sequenced: peripheral blood. All receptors derive from a man aged 65 to 85 with acute or convalescent COVID-19.

The CDR3 loop is CASSSGTGGRQPQHF. Here the CDR3 DNA reads TGTGCCAGCAGCTCCGGGACAGGGGGCCGTCAGCCCCAGCATTTT. The genes are TRBV11-2 and TRBJ1-5, with TRBD1 matching 12 bases. V lost 4 bases and J lost 6; bases outside the gene matches: 4. This CDR3 contains 15 residues. Germline V gene sequence: CDR1 SGHAT, CDR2 FQNNGV.

The chain couples TRBV2 to TRBJ1-1, with a weak D call TRBD1 (6 bases). The CDR3 sequence is 12 residues long. From germline, CDR1 is SNHLY and CDR2 FYNNEI. V gave up 7 bases and J gave up 7 bases, with 13 bases separating them. DNA of the CDR3: TGTGCCAGCAACAAAGGGGGGGTTGAAGCTTTCTTT. Protein product: CASNKGGVEAFF.

There are a few counts of this clone. The CDR3 DNA follows: TGTGCCAGCAGTTACGCTAGCGGCTCTGGGGCCAACGTCCTGACTTTC. Its protein is CASSYASGSGANVLTF. The chain is built from TRBV6-5 and TRBJ2-6, with 7 bases matching TRBD2. The CDR3 spans 16 residues. Germline V gene lookup returns CDR1 MNHEY and CDR2 SVGAGI. After removal of 2 bases from V and 0 bases from J, the junction contained 1 base not matched to a gene.

The J gene is TRBJ2-7, the V gene TRBV6-2 or TRBV6-3; 7 bases line up with TRBD1. J was trimmed by 3 bases and V by 1 base; bases with no gene match: 3. CDR1 and CDR2 from the germline V gene are MNHEY and SVGEGT. The CDR3 consists of 14 residues. The CDR3 DNA reads TGTGCCAGCAGTTACTTGACAGGGTTCTACGAGCAGTACTTC. It specifies CASSYLTGFYEQYF.

The rearrangement links TRBV7-2 to TRBJ1-2; 7 bases align to TRBD1. The CDR3 has 13 amino acids. Germline V gene sequence: CDR1 SGHTA, CDR2 FQGNSA. The V gene end was trimmed by 5 bases and the J gene end by 7 bases; junction bases not matched to a gene: 7. CDR3 DNA: TGTGCCAGCAGCCCCGCCGACAGGGTTGGCTACACCTTC. Protein: CASSPADRVGYTF.

The chain recombines TRBV5-1 with TRBJ2-3; possible D gene TRBD2, 5 bases. The CDR3 is 14 amino acids. Per germline, CDR1 SGHRS and CDR2 YFSETQ. V shed 8 bases and J shed 1 base, with 14 bases lying between them. CDR3 bases: TGCGCCAGTACACCACTGGAGGGCACAGATACGCAGTATTTT. This translates into CASTPLEGTDTQYF.

In its sample, this clone was seen once. The genes are TRBV27 and TRBJ2-7, with D possibly TRBD1 on 6 matching bases. The CDR3 is 14 residues long. The V and J ends lost 4 bases and 1 base respectively, with 11 bases between them. Germline assignment: CDR1 MNHEY and CDR2 SMNVEV (reference sequence). The CDR3 loop reads CASSSYQGSYEQYF. CDR3 DNA: TGTGCCAGCAGTTCTTACCAGGGGTCCTACGAGCAGTACTTC.

The chain employs TRBV27 and TRBJ1-5; 9 positions agree with TRBD1. The CDR3 consists of 17 residues. The germline V gene encodes CDR1 MNHEY and CDR2 SMNVEV (reference sequence). Trimming at V came to 4 bases and at J to 1 base, leaving 8 bases not matched to a gene. In nucleotides, the CDR3 is TGTGCCAGCAGTTCGGGACAGGGATTGCGGAGCAATCAGCCCCAGCATTTT. This encodes CASSSGQGLRSNQPQHF.

The V and J genes are TRBV5-1 and TRBJ1-1; 12 nucleotides match TRBD1. Germline CDR1 SGHRS, CDR2 YFSETQ. Trimming cost V 2 bases and J 8 bases; bases outside gene matches: 7. The CDR3 is 15 amino acids. The CDR3 bases are TGCGCCAGCAGCTTAGGGGGACAGGGGGCGAGAGAAGCTTTCTTT. Translating gives CASSLGGQGAREAFF.

This rearrangement joins TRBV19 to TRBJ2-2; 7 bases fit TRBD2. CDR1 LNHDA and CDR2 SQIVND come from the germline V gene (reference sequence). This CDR3 comprises 14 residues. With V trimmed by 6 bases and J by 4 bases, 5 bases remained unmatched. CDR3 DNA: TGTGCCAGTAGCGGACTAGGACTCACCGGGGAGCTGTTTTTT. Its protein product is CASSGLGLTGELFF.

This chain links TRBV5-6 with TRBJ2-2; 8 bases align to TRBD1. Trimming cost V 3 bases and J 3 bases; bases outside gene matches: 4. Germline assignment: CDR1 SGHDT and CDR2 YYEEEE. The length of the CDR3 is 15 residues. The CDR3: CASSYWDRYTGELFF. The CDR3 bases are TGTGCCAGCAGCTACTGGGACAGGTACACCGGGGAGCTGTTTTTT.

This clone turned up a few times. Other DNA sequences within the sample encode an identical CDR3. CDR3: CASSLTGNYGYTF. The CDR3 DNA is TGTGCCAGCAGTTTAACAGGGAACTATGGCTACACCTTC. This chain joins TRBV28 and TRBJ1-2; the D gene is possibly TRBD1 (6 bases). Trimming shortened V by 2 bases and J by 2 bases, and 6 bases separated the two germline ends. The CDR3 is 13 amino acids. The germline V gene has CDR1 MDHEN and CDR2 SYDVKM.